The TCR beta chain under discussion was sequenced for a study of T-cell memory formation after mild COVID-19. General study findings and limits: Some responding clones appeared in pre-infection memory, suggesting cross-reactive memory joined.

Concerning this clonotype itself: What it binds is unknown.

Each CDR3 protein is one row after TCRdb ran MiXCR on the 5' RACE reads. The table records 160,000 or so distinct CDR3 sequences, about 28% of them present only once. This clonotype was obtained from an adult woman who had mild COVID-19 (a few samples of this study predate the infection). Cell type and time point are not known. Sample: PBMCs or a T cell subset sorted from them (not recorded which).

CDR3 residues: CASSPPRGAPLHF. CDR3 bases: TGTGCCAGCAGCCCTCCTCGGGGGGCACCCCTCCACTTT. The chain has TRBV5-5 and TRBJ1-6; TRBD1 is a possible D gene (5 bases). Germline lookup yields CDR1 SGHKS and CDR2 YYEKEE (reference sequence). V was shortened by 4 bases and J by 11 bases, with 13 bases between the two germline ends. The CDR3 has 13 residues.